One and the same sample provided the 15 T cell receptor beta chains below, sequenced in a study of spatial heterogeneity in lung cancer (dated 2019 in TCRdb). The protocol used for the library was 5' RACE. Sequenced on a NextSeq 500. TCRdb reanalyzed the raw reads on its own, using fastp at Q25 for trimming and MiXCR for clone calling, and kept in-frame beta chains. Entries that share a CDR3 protein sequence are merged under the most common genes and DNA. The sample has about 85,000 distinct CDR3 sequences on record, approximately 20% of them singletons. Clones ranked in the top ten supply approximately 5.6% of the sample. What the time point label conveys for this sample: sample taken at primary tumor resection. Whole RNA extracted from tumor and nontumor lung tissue, or from cryopreserved PBMC samples, was used for TCR sequencing without cell sorting. The starting material was PBMCs, obtained at surgery. The source of these receptors is a male donor with early-stage non-small cell lung cancer.

This clonotype was seen only once. This rearrangement joins TRBV28 to TRBJ1-1; D is unresolved. Trimming removed 5 bases from V and 1 base from J, with 8 bases in between. Germline-derived CDR1 and CDR2 are MDHEN and SYDVKM. This CDR3 has 13 amino acids. CDR3 region: CASSPPENTEAFF. The DNA for the CDR3 is TGTGCCAGCAGTCCCCCAGAGAACACTGAAGCTTTCTTT.

V usage is TRBV5-1 and J usage is TRBJ2-2; 9 bases agree with TRBD2. The CDR3 length is 15 residues. The germline V gene encodes CDR1 SGHRS and CDR2 YFSETQ. Unmatched junction bases numbered 5, after V lost 4 bases and J lost 4 bases. Written as DNA, the CDR3 is TGCGCCAGCAGCCCAACTAGCGGGTTCACCGGGGAGCTGTTTTTT. Translation: CASSPTSGFTGELFF.

The CDR3 coding sequence is TGTGCCAGCAGTCCGCGGGAATACGAGCAGTACTTC. Its translation is CASSPREYEQYF. The chain combines TRBV12-3 or TRBV12-4 with TRBJ2-7, with D maybe TRBD2 (6 bases). The length of the CDR3 is 12 residues. Trimming stripped 5 bases from V and 4 bases from J, with 9 bases between.

This clonotype was seen more than once but under ten times. V usage is TRBV7-2 and J usage is TRBJ2-7; D gene uncertain. The V gene lost 6 bases and the J gene lost 0 bases, with 15 bases spanning the gap. The CDR3 extends over 15 amino acids. Germline V CDR1 and CDR2: SGHTA, FQGNSA. The DNA for the CDR3 is TGTGCCAGCAGGGGCGCTGGAATTAGCTCCTACGAGCAGTACTTC. This gives the protein CASRGAGISSYEQYF. Looking up the rest from reference TRBV7-2 and TRBJ2-7 gives the full variable domain: GAGVSQSPSNKVTEKGKDVELRCDPISGHTALYWYRQSLGQGLEFLIYFQGNSAPDKSGLPSDRFSAERTGGSVSTLTIQRTQQEDSAVYLCASRGAGISSYEQYFGPGTRLTVT.

The rearrangement joins TRBV28 to TRBJ2-7; 10 bases line up with TRBD2. CDR1 MDHEN and CDR2 SYDVKM come from the germline V gene. This CDR3 is built from 15 residues. V trimming: 6 bases; J trimming: 4 bases; junction bases outside the gene matches: 9. DNA of the CDR3: TGTGCCAGCAGGAAGGGGCCACTAGCGGGGTACGAGCAGTACTTC. It yields the protein CASRKGPLAGYEQYF.

In this sample, this clonotype turned up a few times. The chain links TRBV12-3 or TRBV12-4 to TRBJ2-5, with 11 bases that match TRBD2. CDR3 length equals 18 residues. With 2 bases clipped from V and 0 bases from J, the junction kept 8 bases outside the gene matches. The CDR3 bases are TGTGCCAGCAGTTTAAATAGCGGGAGGGCCAGCTACCAAGAGACCCAGTACTTC. This gives the protein CASSLNSGRASYQETQYF.

This chain links TRBV7-3 with TRBJ2-4; TRBD1 matches 7 bases. Germline CDR1 and CDR2: SGHTA and FQGTGA. V was clipped by 0 bases and J by 5 bases; unmatched bases: 1. The CDR3 is made up of 14 amino acids. The CDR3 sequence: CASSLTGGENIQYF. The DNA for the CDR3 is TGTGCCAGCAGCTTAACAGGGGGCGAAAACATTCAGTACTTC. Looking up the rest from reference TRBV7-3 and TRBJ2-4 gives the full variable domain: GAGVSQTPSNKVTEKGKYVELRCDPISGHTALYWYRQSLGQGPEFLIYFQGTGAADDSGLPNDRFFAVRPEGSVSTLKIQRTERGDSAVYLCASSLTGGENIQYFGAGTRLSVL.

Many counts were recorded for this clonotype. The rearrangement links TRBV27 to TRBJ2-5; perhaps TRBD2 as D (6 bases). This CDR3 is 14 amino acids long. V shed 4 bases and J shed 5 bases, with 14 bases lying between them. Germline V CDR1 and CDR2: MNHEY, SMNVEV (reference sequence). The CDR3 DNA reads as TGTGCCAGCAGTTCGGGGACTCTTAGGGAGACCCAGTACTTC. Encoded protein: CASSSGTLRETQYF.

CDR3 in DNA: TGTGCCAGCATGAACGTTCCTGGGCGCCCGGACACCGGGGAGCTGTTTTTT. Amino acid sequence: CASMNVPGRPDTGELFF. V and J are TRBV28 and TRBJ2-2; D unclear. Trimming removed 7 bases from V and 3 bases from J, with 21 bases in between. Germline CDR1 and CDR2: MDHEN and SYDVKM. The CDR3 has 17 amino acids.

This clonotype turned up a few times. V and J are TRBV2 and TRBJ2-1; 7 bases line up with TRBD1. The trim removed 6 bases at V and 15 bases at J, leaving 11 bases unmatched. This CDR3 region has 12 residues. Germline-derived CDR1 and CDR2 are SNHLY and FYNNEI. The CDR3 loop is CASSTGAGESFF. In DNA, the CDR3 is TGTGCCAGCAGCACAGGGGCAGGAGAGTCGTTCTTC.

This clonotype was counted ten times or more. This chain links TRBV19 with TRBJ1-5; the match to TRBD1 covers 8 bases. Germline CDR1 reads LNHDA; CDR2 reads SQIVND (reference sequence). The CDR3 is 13 residues long. Losses at the gene ends were 8 bases for V and 9 bases for J; bases not matched to a gene: 9. The CDR3, as DNA: TGTGCCAGTTTAGGACAGGGCTCAGCGCCCCAGCATTTT. It yields the protein CASLGQGSAPQHF.

This CDR3 is CASSDWGSGNEQYF. The DNA of the CDR3 is TGTGCCAGCAGTGACTGGGGTAGCGGGAACGAGCAGTACTTC. The rearrangement uses TRBV6-5 and TRBJ2-7; 8 bases map to TRBD2. The CDR3 extends over 14 amino acids. CDR1 MNHEY and CDR2 SVGAGI come from the germline V gene. The J segment lost 5 bases and the V segment lost 5 bases, leaving 8 bases of the junction unmatched.

This clonotype is medium-sized. V is TRBV28 and J is TRBJ2-7; TRBD1 aligns across 9 bases. Germline V gene sequence: CDR1 MDHEN, CDR2 SYDVKM. Trimming cost V 5 bases and J 3 bases; bases outside gene matches: 5. The CDR3 extends over 14 amino acids. The CDR3 here is CASSNRDRVYEQYF. In nucleotides, the CDR3 is TGTGCCAGCAGTAACCGGGACAGGGTCTACGAGCAGTACTTC.

The chain is built from TRBV12-3 or TRBV12-4 and TRBJ2-1; 8 bases match TRBD2. After removal of 6 bases from V and 0 bases from J, the junction contained 7 bases not matched to a gene. This CDR3 has 16 residues. CDR3 coding DNA: TGTGCCAGCAGCCCAGGCGGGGGGAGCTCCTACAATGAGCAGTTCTTC. Amino acid sequence: CASSPGGGSSYNEQFF.

The V gene is TRBV15, the J gene TRBJ1-1; D gene uncertain. Trimming removed 4 bases from V and 4 bases from J, with 16 bases in between. This CDR3 region has 15 residues. CDR1 and CDR2 from the germline V gene are LNHNV and YYDKDF (reference sequence). CDR3 sequence: CATSIIRRPATEAFF. For the CDR3, the DNA is TGTGCCACCAGCATTATACGGAGACCGGCCACTGAAGCTTTCTTT. Filled out from reference TRBV15 and TRBJ1-1, the complete variable domain reads DAMVIQNPRYQVTQFGKPVTLSCSQTLNHNVMYWYQQKSSQAPKLLFHYYDKDFNNEADTPDNFQSRRPNTSFCFLDIRSPGLGDTAMYLCATSIIRRPATEAFFGQGTRLTVV.